The 31 T cell receptor beta chains below come from one sample, sequenced in a study of T cell changes during pregnancy in multiple sclerosis. This table comes from immunoSEQ multiplex PCR, and its TCRdb copy is limited to in-frame clones, with some not included. The sample has some 36,000 clones; about 93% are singletons. The sequencing here drew on CD4+ T cells from peripheral blood mononuclear cells, taken in the second trimester of pregnancy. These TCRs come from a female donor in good health, enrolled as a control in a pregnancy study.

This sequence joins TRBV30 and TRBJ1-3; D unresolved. Germline V gene sequence: CDR1 GTSNPN, CDR2 SVGIG (reference sequence). V was trimmed by 0 bases and J by 4 bases, leaving 13 bases between them. This CDR3 contains 15 residues. CDR3 protein: CAWSVSYFSGNTIYF. The CDR3 nucleotides read TGTGCCTGGAGTGTATCCTACTTCTCCGGAAACACCATATATTTT.

The genes are TRBV9 and TRBJ2-3; 10 nucleotides align to TRBD2. Losses at the gene ends were 4 bases for V and 3 bases for J; bases not matched to a gene: 14. Germline CDR1 reads SGDLS; CDR2 reads YYNGEE. The CDR3 sequence is 18 residues long. CDR3: CASSQRGVAGGLTDTQYF. The CDR3 coding sequence is TGTGCCAGCAGCCAAAGAGGGGTAGCGGGGGGTCTTACAGATACGCAGTATTTT.

V and J are TRBV5-4 and TRBJ2-7, with D maybe TRBD2 (7 bases). V dropped 4 bases and J dropped 3 bases, with 14 bases sitting between them. The CDR3 is made up of 14 amino acids. In germline, CDR1 is SGHNT, CDR2 YYREEE (reference sequence). The CDR3 coding sequence is TGTGCCAGCAGCCACGGGGGGCTTATCTACGAGCAGTACTTC. Translation: CASSHGGLIYEQYF.

This chain links TRBV7-2 with TRBJ2-5; a weak D match, TRBD1 (6 bases). Deletions cut 6 bases from V and 5 bases from J, with 16 bases between. CDR1 SGHTA and CDR2 FQGNSA come from the germline V gene. This CDR3 has 14 residues. DNA of the CDR3: TGTGCCAGCAGTCCAGGGACAAACGGGGAGACCCAGTACTTC. Its protein product is CASSPGTNGETQYF.

J is TRBJ1-5 and V is TRBV5-1; D unresolved. V was cut by 1 base and J by 0 bases, with 11 bases left in between. This CDR3 spans 16 amino acids. Germline V gene data show CDR1 as SGHRS and CDR2 as YFSETQ. This CDR3 reads CASSLSGADSNQPQHF. The CDR3 nucleotides read TGCGCCAGCAGCTTGTCGGGAGCAGATAGCAATCAGCCCCAGCATTTT.

The rearrangement links TRBV25-1 to TRBJ2-1, with TRBD2 matching over 7 bases. The germline CDR1 and CDR2 sequences are MGHDK and SYGVNS. This CDR3 spans 15 amino acids. V lost 0 bases and J lost 6; bases outside the gene matches: 5. The CDR3 coding sequence is TGTGCCAGCAGTGAATACGACTTAGCGGGCAATGAGCAGTTCTTC. Amino acids: CASSEYDLAGNEQFF.

CDR3 DNA: TGTGCCAGCAGTTACGGAGGGAACACTGAAGCTTTCTTT. This sequence encodes CASSYGGNTEAFF. The genes are TRBV6-5 and TRBJ1-1; D remains unclear. This CDR3 contains 13 residues. Germline V gene data show CDR1 as MNHEY and CDR2 as SVGAGI. V lost 2 bases, J lost 1 base, and 5 bases lay in between.

The chain employs TRBV5-8 and TRBJ2-7; 7 bases line up with TRBD2. The length of the CDR3 is 16 residues. The V and J ends lost 4 bases and 6 bases, in that order; junction bases with no gene match: 16. The V gene's germline CDR1 is SGHTS and CDR2 YDEGEE. DNA for the CDR3: TGTGCCAGCAGCCTCCGGACCGGGGGACTATCATCCGAGCAGTACTTC. Residues: CASSLRTGGLSSEQYF.

The rearrangement uses TRBV7-9 and TRBJ2-5; TRBD2 is a possible D gene (6 bases). CDR1 is SEHNR and CDR2 is FQNEAQ in the germline V gene (reference sequence). The CDR3 has 17 amino acids. V shed 4 bases and J shed 3 bases, with 21 bases lying between them. CDR3 residues: CASSSPLRESGEETQYF. The CDR3 DNA reads TGTGCCAGCAGCTCCCCGCTCAGAGAATCGGGGGAAGAGACCCAGTACTTC.

The chain links TRBV6-5 to TRBJ1-1; D is perhaps TRBD1 (6 bases). The V and J ends lost 1 base and 8 bases respectively, with 11 bases between them. This CDR3 is built from 13 residues. From germline, CDR1 is MNHEY and CDR2 SVGAGI. CDR3: CASSYFGQSEAFF. In nucleotides, the CDR3 is TGTGCCAGCAGTTACTTTGGACAGTCAGAAGCTTTCTTT.

A note on this clone: Germline and junction disagree at one end, which may indicate a read error. The V gene is TRBV7-9, the J gene TRBJ2-7; weak D call: TRBD2 (6 bases). Germline CDR1 reads SEHNR; CDR2 reads FQNEAQ (reference sequence). CDR3 length equals 15 residues. The CDR3 spells CASTLGEGLFDEQYF. CDR3 nucleotides: TGTGCCAGCACCTTAGGAGAGGGACTTTTCGACGAGCAGTACTTC.

This clone was observed once. The V gene is TRBV7-2, the J gene TRBJ2-5; a possible D gene is TRBD1 (7 bases). V dropped 9 bases and J dropped 4 bases, with 9 bases sitting between them. CDR3 length: 11 amino acids. The germline V gene encodes CDR1 SGHTA and CDR2 FQGNSA. The CDR3: CASQGGETQYF. The CDR3, as DNA: TGTGCCAGTCAGGGGGGAGAGACCCAGTACTTC. The whole variable domain, remainder taken from reference TRBV7-2 and TRBJ2-5, is GAGVSQSPSNKVTEKGKDVELRCDPISGHTALYWYRQSLGQGLEFLIYFQGNSAPDKSGLPSDRFSAERTGGSVSTLTIQRTQQEDSAVYLCASQGGETQYFGPGTRLLVL.

On this clone itself: This same CDR3 is encoded by further DNA sequences in the sample. The rearrangement joins TRBV2 to TRBJ1-3; 9 bases match TRBD1. The CDR3 runs 15 residues. CDR1 is SNHLY, CDR2 FYNNEI, per germline. V was clipped by 6 bases and J by 8 bases; unmatched bases: 11. Here the CDR3 DNA reads TGTGCCAGCAGACCCTTCCGGACAGGGGACCACACCATATATTTT. This codes for CASRPFRTGDHTIYF.

V is TRBV7-2 and J is TRBJ1-2, with 8 nucleotides matching TRBD1. The V gene end was trimmed by 1 base and the J gene end by 3 bases; junction bases not matched to a gene: 4. CDR1 SGHTA and CDR2 FQGNSA come from the germline V gene. This CDR3 comprises 15 residues. Here the CDR3 reads CASSLEPGGYYGYTF. The DNA of the CDR3 is TGTGCCAGCAGCTTAGAACCAGGGGGCTACTATGGCTACACCTTC. The full variable domain, in which reference TRBV7-2 and TRBJ1-2 provide the parts outside the CDR3, is GAGVSQSPSNKVTEKGKDVELRCDPISGHTALYWYRQSLGQGLEFLIYFQGNSAPDKSGLPSDRFSAERTGGSVSTLTIQRTQQEDSAVYLCASSLEPGGYYGYTFGSGTRLTVV.

This clone was seen only once. This chain uses TRBV7-2 with TRBJ1-6; a weak D match, TRBD1 (5 bases). V lost 4 bases and J lost 10, with 23 bases in between. Germline values: CDR1 SGHTA, CDR2 FQGNSA. The CDR3 has 17 amino acids. The CDR3 bases are TGTGCCAGCAGCTCGACTCCGGGTCAAGGGGTAAACTCACCCCTCCACTTT. Protein product: CASSSTPGQGVNSPLHF.

V gene TRBV5-4 combines with J gene TRBJ2-7; 8 nucleotides line up with TRBD2. This CDR3 is built from 14 residues. CDR1 is SGHNT, CDR2 YYREEE, per germline (reference sequence). J lost 2 bases, V lost 2 bases, and 3 bases had no gene match. CDR3 sequence reads: CASSFGGGPYEQYF. The CDR3 DNA sequence: TGTGCCAGCAGCTTTGGCGGGGGGCCCTACGAGCAGTACTTC. The full variable domain, with the rest looked up from reference TRBV5-4 and TRBJ2-7, is ETGVTQSPTHLIKTRGQQVTLRCSSQSGHNTVSWYQQALGQGPQFIFQYYREEENGRGNFPPRFSGLQFPNYSSELNVNALELDDSALYLCASSFGGGPYEQYFGPGTRLTVT.

The rearrangement links TRBV19 to TRBJ1-6, with TRBD1 as a possible D gene (6 bases). The CDR3 loop spans 14 amino acids. Germline CDR1 is LNHDA and CDR2 is SQIVND (reference sequence). The V end was cut by 4 bases, the J end by 6 bases, with 10 bases between. In DNA form, the CDR3 reads TGTGCCAGTAGTAATTGGACAGTTAATTCACCCCTCCACTTT. Encoded protein: CASSNWTVNSPLHF.

The chain carries TRBV7-8 and TRBJ1-6, with 9 bases matching TRBD1. CDR3 length: 15 residues. J lost 9 bases, V lost 5 bases, and 8 bases had no gene match. Germline CDR1 SGHVS, CDR2 FQNEAQ. For the CDR3, the DNA is TGTGCCAGCAGCGTGACCCGGGACAGGGTTTCACCCCTCCACTTT. Translation gives CASSVTRDRVSPLHF.

The gene calls are TRBV5-1 and TRBJ2-1, with 7 nucleotides matching TRBD2. Per germline, CDR1 SGHRS and CDR2 YFSETQ. The junction had 8 bases not matched to a gene; V was cut back by 5 bases and J by 3 bases. The CDR3 has 15 residues. CDR3 nucleotide sequence: TGCGCCAGCAGACGTACTAGCGAGTACTACAATGAGCAGTTCTTC. This gives the protein CASRRTSEYYNEQFF.

The rearrangement joins TRBV5-4 to TRBJ2-5; 14 bases fit TRBD2. The V gene end was trimmed by 2 bases and the J gene end by 5 bases; junction bases not matched to a gene: 2. This CDR3 contains 15 residues. Germline V lookup: CDR1 SGHNT, CDR2 YYREEE (reference sequence). The CDR3 DNA reads TGTGCCAGCAGCTTACGGACTAGCGGGGGGGAGACCCAGTACTTC. This translates into CASSLRTSGGETQYF.

The genes are TRBV5-1 and TRBJ2-1; 7 nucleotides match TRBD1. The CDR3 runs to 14 residues. Germline V lookup: CDR1 SGHRS, CDR2 YFSETQ. J lost 6 bases, V lost 2 bases, and 5 bases had no gene match. The CDR3 DNA reads as TGCGCCAGCAGCTTACAGGGGATTAGCAATGAGCAGTTCTTC. It translates to CASSLQGISNEQFF.

The chain recombines TRBV7-5 with TRBJ1-5. TRBV7-5 is flagged as a pseudogene. The CDR3 is made up of 14 amino acids. The CDR3 DNA reads as TGTGCCCTGACAATCCGGGGGGTCAATCAGCCCCAGCATTTT. As protein: CALTIRGVNQPQHF.

The V gene is TRBV7-2, the J gene TRBJ2-3; TRBD2 aligns across 8 bases. Losses at the gene ends were 8 bases for V and 0 bases for J; bases not matched to a gene: 4. Germline V gives CDR1 SGHTA, CDR2 FQGNSA. The CDR3 is made up of 14 amino acids. CDR3 DNA sequence: TGTGCCAGCGCACCGGGGGGGAGCACAGATACGCAGTATTTT. Protein: CASAPGGSTDTQYF. Supplemented by reference TRBV7-2 and TRBJ2-3, the full variable domain reads GAGVSQSPSNKVTEKGKDVELRCDPISGHTALYWYRQSLGQGLEFLIYFQGNSAPDKSGLPSDRFSAERTGGSVSTLTIQRTQQEDSAVYLCASAPGGSTDTQYFGPGTRLTVL.

The V call is TRBV6-1, the J call TRBJ2-1; 9 bases match TRBD2. The CDR3 runs 13 residues. CDR1 and CDR2 from the germline V gene are MNHNS and SASEGT. Trimming took 7 bases from V and 5 from J; bases not matched to a gene: 3. The CDR3 region is CASKGLADNEQFF. The CDR3 DNA reads as TGTGCCAGCAAGGGACTAGCTGACAATGAGCAGTTCTTC.

The chain combines TRBV29-1 with TRBJ1-2; 8 bases align to TRBD1. This CDR3 region has 15 residues. Germline V gene data show CDR1 as SQVTM and CDR2 as ANQGSEA. Trimming cost V 0 bases and J 4 bases; bases outside gene matches: 7. The CDR3, as DNA: TGCAGCGTTGAAGAGGGACAGGTTCACGGCTATGGCTACACCTTC. Translated, it gives CSVEEGQVHGYGYTF.

The V call is TRBV21-1, the J call TRBJ2-1; the D call in the table, TRBD1, was not verified against the DNA. TRBV21-1 is a pseudogene segment. The CDR3 runs 16 residues. CDR3 residues: CASSKVRTDIYNEQFF. The CDR3 bases are TGTGCCAGCAGCAAAGTGAGGACAGATATCTACAATGAGCAGTTCTTC.

This clone was seen only once. The genes are TRBV30 and TRBJ2-5; D uncertain. Near its end, the DNA agrees better with TRBJ2-7, so the J call may be wrong. The CDR3 covers 11 residues. CDR1 is GTSNPN and CDR2 is SVGIG in the germline V gene (reference sequence). DNA of the CDR3: TGTGCCTGGAGTGCAAGCTACGAGCAGTACTTC. Its translation is CAWSASYEQYF.

This chain links TRBV27 with TRBJ2-3; TRBD2 agrees at 10 bases. CDR1 MNHEY and CDR2 SMNVEV come from the germline V gene (reference sequence). V shed 6 bases, J shed 3 bases, and the junction held 12 bases outside the gene matches. There are 17 residues in the CDR3. In DNA, the CDR3 is TGTGCCAGCAGGCCCCGGGGAGCGGGGGGGATAACAGATACGCAGTATTTT. It translates to CASRPRGAGGITDTQYF.

The V gene is TRBV6-5, the J gene TRBJ2-3, with D perhaps matching TRBD1 (5 bases). Germline V gene lookup returns CDR1 MNHEY and CDR2 SVGAGI. Trimming took off 2 bases at V and 5 bases at J, with 11 bases between the two ends. The CDR3 extends over 14 amino acids. Here the CDR3 reads CASSYLHQGDTQYF. In DNA, the CDR3 is TGTGCCAGCAGTTACCTTCACCAGGGAGATACGCAGTATTTT.

V usage is TRBV5-8 and J usage is TRBJ2-1; the D gene is possibly TRBD1 (6 bases). This CDR3 is 17 amino acids long. V dropped 1 base and J dropped 6 bases, with 20 bases sitting between them. CDR1 is SGHTS, CDR2 YDEGEE, per germline. The CDR3 DNA follows: TGTGCCAGCAGCTTGTCCCTGGGCAGGGGTTGGGGCAATGAGCAGTTCTTC. Its translation: CASSLSLGRGWGNEQFF.

CDR3 protein: CASSRGTVKGYGYTF. In DNA, the CDR3 is TGTGCCAGTAGTAGGGGGACAGTAAAGGGTTATGGCTACACCTTC. The chain carries TRBV19 and TRBJ1-2; TRBD1 agrees at 7 bases. The CDR3 loop spans 15 amino acids. With V trimmed by 4 bases and J by 5 bases, 10 bases remained unmatched. Germline loops: CDR1 LNHDA, CDR2 SQIVND (reference sequence).